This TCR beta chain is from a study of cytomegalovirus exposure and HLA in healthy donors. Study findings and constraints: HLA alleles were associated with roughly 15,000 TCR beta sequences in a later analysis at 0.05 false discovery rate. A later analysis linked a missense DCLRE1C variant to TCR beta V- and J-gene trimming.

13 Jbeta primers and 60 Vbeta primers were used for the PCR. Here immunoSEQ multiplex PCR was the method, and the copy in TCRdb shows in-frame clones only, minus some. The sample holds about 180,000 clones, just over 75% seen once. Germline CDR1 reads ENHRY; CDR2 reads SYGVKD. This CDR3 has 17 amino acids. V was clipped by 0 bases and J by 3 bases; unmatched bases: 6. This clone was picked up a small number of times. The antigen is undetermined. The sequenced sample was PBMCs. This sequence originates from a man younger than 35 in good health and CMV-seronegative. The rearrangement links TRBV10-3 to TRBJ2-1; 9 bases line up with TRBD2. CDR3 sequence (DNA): TGTGCCATCAGTGAGTCGATGGCTAGCGGGGACTACAATGAGCAGTTCTTC. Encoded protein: CAISESMASGDYNEQFF.